Listed here are 13 T cell receptor beta chains from one sample, sequenced in a study of OX40 agonist ivuxolimab in advanced cancers. The repertoire was sequenced with immunoSEQ multiplex PCR; TCRdb's copy has only in-frame clones and lacks some. The sample holds 70,000 to 100,000 clones; 70% to 90% are singletons and the top ten take 6.5% to 9%. Sequencing used CD4+ or CD8+ T cells sorted from blood, obtained in a trial of the OX40 agonist ivuxolimab. The receptors shown here come from an adult with an advanced solid tumor such as melanoma, head and neck, liver or kidney cancer.

V gene TRBV9 combines with J gene TRBJ1-2, with 8 bases lining up with TRBD1. The CDR3 covers 16 residues. The germline V gene has CDR1 SGDLS and CDR2 YYNGEE. V lost 0 bases to trimming and J lost 4 bases; unmatched junction nucleotides: 8. CDR3 nucleotide sequence: TGTGCCAGCAGCGTAGGGCAGGGGGCTAATGGCTATGGCTACACCTTC. Amino acids: CASSVGQGANGYGYTF.

The V gene is TRBV5-4, the J gene TRBJ1-3; D not resolved. In germline, CDR1 is SGHNT, CDR2 YYREEE (reference sequence). Between the trimmed V and J ends, which lost 5 bases and 0 bases, there was a span of 15 bases. The CDR3 is made up of 16 amino acids. CDR3 amino acids: CASSEGIQSSGNTIYF. CDR3 in DNA: TGTGCCAGCAGTGAGGGCATCCAGTCCTCTGGAAACACCATATATTTT.

The V gene is TRBV6-5, the J gene TRBJ2-7; D not resolved. Germline V gene lookup returns CDR1 MNHEY and CDR2 SVGAGI. The length of the CDR3 is 13 residues. V was pared by 8 bases and J by 5 bases, with 16 bases between. CDR3 in amino acids: CASRSFSEDEQYF. The CDR3 DNA is TGTGCCAGCCGTTCTTTCTCCGAGGACGAGCAGTACTTC.

The sample holds a few counts of this clone. The chain's CDR3 is CAWAGQVGGYTF. The CDR3 DNA reads TGTGCCTGGGCCGGGCAGGTCGGGGGCTACACCTTC. The rearrangement links TRBV30 to TRBJ1-2, with unresolved D. Trimming left V 5 bases short and J 8 bases short, with 15 bases between. CDR1 is GTSNPN, CDR2 SVGIG, per germline (reference sequence). The CDR3 totals 12 residues.

The CDR3 loop is CASSLEGGSGNTIYF. The DNA of the CDR3 is TGCGCCAGCAGCTTGGAAGGGGGGTCTGGAAACACCATATATTTT. The chain combines TRBV5-1 with TRBJ1-3, with TRBD1 as a possible D gene (6 bases). V lost 0 bases to trimming and J lost 1 base, with 8 bases between them. The CDR3 extends over 15 amino acids. Germline CDR1 reads SGHRS; CDR2 reads YFSETQ.

CDR3 loop: CASSLLGGRVVETQYF. For the CDR3, the DNA is TGCGCCAGCAGCTTATTAGGGGGCCGAGTAGTGGAGACCCAGTACTTC. V and J are TRBV5-1 and TRBJ2-5; 7 nucleotides align to TRBD1. From germline, CDR1 is SGHRS and CDR2 YFSETQ. V trimming: 2 bases; J trimming: 5 bases; junction bases outside the gene matches: 12. The CDR3 has 16 residues.

The chain links TRBV9 to TRBJ2-7; TRBD1 or TRBD2 may be the D gene (6 bases each). In germline, CDR1 is SGDLS, CDR2 YYNGEE. Trimming pared 4 bases from V and 2 bases from J, leaving 16 bases between. The CDR3 extends over 15 amino acids. CDR3 amino acids: CASSRGGGSTYEQYF. As DNA, the CDR3 is TGTGCCAGCAGCAGAGGAGGGGGTTCAACCTACGAGCAGTACTTC.

This clone was counted a single time. The chain couples TRBV29-1 to TRBJ2-7; tentative D call: TRBD1 (5 bases). Germline CDR1 is SQVTM and CDR2 is ANQGSEA. V lost 4 bases to trimming and J lost 6 bases, with 19 bases between them. The CDR3 is 14 residues long. The DNA of the CDR3 is TGCAGCGTTGTCTACCAGGGTACCGGCGGCGAGCAGTACTTC. Translated: CSVVYQGTGGEQYF.

The chain carries TRBV18 and TRBJ2-7, with D unclear. There are 12 residues in the CDR3. Germline V gene sequence: CDR1 KGHSH, CDR2 LQKENI. Deletions cut 3 bases from V and 6 bases from J, with 9 bases between. Here the CDR3 reads CASSPLGGEQYF. The CDR3, as DNA: TGTGCCAGCTCACCCCTCGGCGGCGAGCAGTACTTC.

The chain is built from TRBV7-9 and TRBJ2-4; tentatively, D is TRBD1 (5 bases). The CDR3 contains 12 residues. V was clipped by 4 bases and J by 14 bases, with 15 bases between them. In germline, CDR1 is SEHNR, CDR2 FQNEAQ (reference sequence). The CDR3 DNA reads as TGTGCCAGCAGCTATAACCCCGACAGCAAGTACTTC. Its protein is CASSYNPDSKYF.

V gene TRBV4-1 combines with J gene TRBJ2-1; 10 nucleotides align to TRBD2. The CDR3 runs 19 residues. Trimming took 0 bases from V and 6 from J; bases not matched to a gene: 14. Germline V gene lookup returns CDR1 MGHRA and CDR2 YSYEKL. CDR3 sequence reads: CASSQDQGLAFLPVNEQFF. CDR3 nucleotides: TGCGCCAGCAGCCAAGATCAGGGACTAGCGTTTCTTCCAGTCAATGAGCAGTTCTTC.

The V and J genes are TRBV7-9 and TRBJ2-3; D is possibly TRBD1 or TRBD2 (5 bases each). Between the trimmed V and J ends, which lost 1 base and 0 bases, there was a span of 8 bases. Per germline, CDR1 SEHNR and CDR2 FQNEAQ (reference sequence). The CDR3 has 15 residues. The CDR3 reads CASSLGWDSTDTQYF. The CDR3, as DNA: TGTGCCAGCAGCTTAGGGTGGGACAGCACAGATACGCAGTATTTT.

The gene calls are TRBV6-1 and TRBJ1-2; no firm D call. Germline CDR1 is MNHNS and CDR2 is SASEGT. With 0 bases removed from V and 4 bases from J, the gap between germline ends came to 9 bases. There are 14 residues in the CDR3. The CDR3 sequence: CASSEASQAYGYTF. The CDR3 nucleotides read TGTGCCAGCAGTGAAGCGTCCCAAGCCTATGGCTACACCTTC.